This is a list of T cell receptor beta chains from one sample in a study of monozygotic twins with inflammatory bowel disease. TCRdb reprocessed the 5' RACE reads and stores each CDR3 protein as one record, lacking DNA. The repertoire table contains roughly 170,000 distinct CDR3 sequences. The sequencing input was blood. These receptors originate from a human donor with ulcerative colitis or Crohn's disease, or a healthy co-twin of an affected twin (not recorded which). Both conserved end residues are part of each CDR3. Each record gives: CDR3 protein, V gene, J gene.

CASSGGYYGYTF	TRBV27	TRBJ1-2
CASSARVTGELFF	TRBV6-6	TRBJ2-2
CASSEEGAPSFYGYTF	TRBV25-1	TRBJ1-2
CASSLEATSGISTDTQYF	TRBV11-2	TRBJ2-3
CASSPRTGVATGELFF	TRBV7-2	TRBJ2-2
CAISGSVGVSTDTQYF	TRBV10-3	TRBJ2-3
CSASHRDRERANYGYTF	TRBV20-1	TRBJ1-2
CSASDSASYEQYF	TRBV20-1	TRBJ2-7
CSARDGRTYRRMLTGELFF	TRBV20-1	TRBJ2-2
CASSLGHGANTGELFF	TRBV7-9	TRBJ2-2
CASSLGGADRNEAFF	TRBV5-4	TRBJ1-1
CASSLARGAPRTVGQSYEQYF	TRBV7-6	TRBJ2-7